This T cell receptor beta chain was sequenced during a study of pediatric ulcerative colitis. Findings and limits, study-wide: Compared with controls, ulcerative colitis showed greater blood-rectum clone sharing. Repertoires came from total lymphocyte DNA, not specific subsets. In rectum, acute severe colitis had expanded clones and less diversity.

Worth noting for this clone: Its antigen is as yet unknown.

The ends lost 3 bases at V and 5 bases at J; junction bases unmatched: 10. Germline V gene sequence: CDR1 SGHDT, CDR2 YYEEEE. The CDR3 totals 15 residues. Measured with immunoSEQ multiplex PCR; TCRdb has only the in-frame clones, and not every one. The table includes about 64,000 clones, over 70% detected once. The chain couples TRBV5-6 to TRBJ2-7; the match to TRBD2 covers 8 bases. The sequenced material came from blood. The clonotype was recovered from a boy younger than 18 with moderate ulcerative colitis. DNA of the CDR3: TGTGCCAGCAGCTCGATGGGGCGGGGGGACCACGAGCAGTACTTC. Protein sequence: CASSSMGRGDHEQYF.